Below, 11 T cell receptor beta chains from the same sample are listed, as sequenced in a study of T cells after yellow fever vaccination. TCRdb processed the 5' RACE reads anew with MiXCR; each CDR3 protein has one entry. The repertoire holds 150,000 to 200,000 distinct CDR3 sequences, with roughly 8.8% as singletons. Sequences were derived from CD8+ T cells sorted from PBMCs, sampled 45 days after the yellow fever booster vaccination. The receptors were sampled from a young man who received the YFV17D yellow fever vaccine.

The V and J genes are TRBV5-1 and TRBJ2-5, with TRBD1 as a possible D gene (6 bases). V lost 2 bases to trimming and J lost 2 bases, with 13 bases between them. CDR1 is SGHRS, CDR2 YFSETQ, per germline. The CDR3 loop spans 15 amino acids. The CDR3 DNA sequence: TGCGCCAGCAGCTTACCCTGGACAGAACAAGAGACCCAGTACTTC. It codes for CASSLPWTEQETQYF.

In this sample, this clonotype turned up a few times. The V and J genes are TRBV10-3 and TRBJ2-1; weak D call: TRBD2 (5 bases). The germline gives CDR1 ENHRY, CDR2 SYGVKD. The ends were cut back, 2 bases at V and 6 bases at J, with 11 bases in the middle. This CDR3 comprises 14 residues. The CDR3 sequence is CAISEEGGRNEQFF. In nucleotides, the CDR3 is TGTGCCATCAGTGAGGAGGGCGGTCGCAATGAGCAGTTCTTC.

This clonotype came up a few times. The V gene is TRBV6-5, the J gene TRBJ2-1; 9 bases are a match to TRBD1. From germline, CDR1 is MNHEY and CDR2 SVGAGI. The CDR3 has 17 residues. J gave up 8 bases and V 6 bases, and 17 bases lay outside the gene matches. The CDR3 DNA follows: TGTGCCAGCAGGCCCTATGTCCGGGACAGGGATAGGGATGAGCAGTTCTTC. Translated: CASRPYVRDRDRDEQFF.

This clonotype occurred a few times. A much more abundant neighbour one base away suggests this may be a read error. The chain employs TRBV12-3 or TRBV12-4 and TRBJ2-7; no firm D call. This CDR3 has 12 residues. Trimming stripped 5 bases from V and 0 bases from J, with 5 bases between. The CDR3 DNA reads TGTGCCAGCAGTACAAGCTCCTACGAGCAGTACTTC. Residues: CASSTSSYEQYF.

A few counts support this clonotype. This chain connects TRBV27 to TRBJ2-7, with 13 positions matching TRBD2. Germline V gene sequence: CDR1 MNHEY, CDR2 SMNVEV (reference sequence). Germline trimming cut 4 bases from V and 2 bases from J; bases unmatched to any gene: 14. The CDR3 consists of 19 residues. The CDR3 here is CASSYGLAGVAGAPYEQYF. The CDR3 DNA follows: TGTGCCAGCAGTTACGGACTAGCGGGGGTGGCTGGGGCTCCCTACGAGCAGTACTTC.

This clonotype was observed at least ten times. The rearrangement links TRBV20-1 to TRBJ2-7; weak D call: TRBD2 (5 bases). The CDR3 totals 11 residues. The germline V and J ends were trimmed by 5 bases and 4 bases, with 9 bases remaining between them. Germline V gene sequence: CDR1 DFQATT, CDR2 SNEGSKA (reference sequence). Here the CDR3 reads CSARQRYEQYF. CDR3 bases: TGCAGTGCTCGGCAGCGGTACGAGCAGTACTTC.

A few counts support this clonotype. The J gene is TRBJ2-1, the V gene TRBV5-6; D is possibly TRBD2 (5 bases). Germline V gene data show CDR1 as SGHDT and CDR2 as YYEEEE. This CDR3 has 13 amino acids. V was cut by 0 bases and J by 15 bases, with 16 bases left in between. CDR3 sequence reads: CASSLENRGQRFF. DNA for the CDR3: TGTGCCAGCAGCTTGGAAAACCGGGGTCAGAGGTTCTTC.

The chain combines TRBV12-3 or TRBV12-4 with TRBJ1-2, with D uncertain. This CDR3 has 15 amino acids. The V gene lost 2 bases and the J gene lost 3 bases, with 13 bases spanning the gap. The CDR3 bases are TGTGCCAGCAGTTTATTGGGCCGGGAAGACTATGGCTACACCTTC. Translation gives CASSLLGREDYGYTF.

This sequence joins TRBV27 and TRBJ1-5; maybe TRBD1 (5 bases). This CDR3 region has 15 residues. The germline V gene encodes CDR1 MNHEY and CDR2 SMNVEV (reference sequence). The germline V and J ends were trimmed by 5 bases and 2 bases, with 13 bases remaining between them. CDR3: CASSQSPTGNQPQHF. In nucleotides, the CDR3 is TGTGCCAGCAGTCAGAGCCCGACAGGCAATCAGCCCCAGCATTTT.

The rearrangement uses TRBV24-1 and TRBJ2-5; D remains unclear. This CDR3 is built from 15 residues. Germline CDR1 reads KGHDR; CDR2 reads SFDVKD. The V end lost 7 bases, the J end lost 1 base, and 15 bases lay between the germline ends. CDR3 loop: CATRANGRIQETQYF. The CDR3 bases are TGTGCCACCAGGGCGAACGGAAGGATCCAAGAGACCCAGTACTTC.

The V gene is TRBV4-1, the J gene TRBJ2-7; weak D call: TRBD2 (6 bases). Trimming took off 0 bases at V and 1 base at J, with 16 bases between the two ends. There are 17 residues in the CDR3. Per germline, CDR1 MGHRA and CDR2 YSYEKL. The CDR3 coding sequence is TGCGCCAGCAGCCAAGACCGCGGGGTCTTTAGGTCCTACGAGCAGTACTTC. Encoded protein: CASSQDRGVFRSYEQYF.